The 16 T cell receptor beta chains below all came from one sample that was sequenced in a study of T cell responses to AZD1222 COVID-19 vaccine. The table came from immunoSEQ multiplex PCR; TCRdb's copy has only in-frame clones and leaves some out. The table has about 150,000 clones, around nine tenths seen once. Specimen: peripheral blood, collected on day 0 of AZD1222 vaccination. The receptor source for this set is an adult in good health.

V and J are TRBV6-1 and TRBJ2-5; D unclear. Germline-derived CDR1 and CDR2 are MNHNS and SASEGT. CDR3 length: 11 amino acids. The V gene lost 9 bases and the J gene lost 1 base, with 6 bases spanning the gap. The DNA for the CDR3 is TGTGCCAGTGCCGTCCAAGAGACCCAGTACTTC. Its protein product is CASAVQETQYF.

This clone came up once. This chain uses TRBV2 with TRBJ1-1, with D perhaps TRBD1 (5 bases). The germline V and J ends were trimmed by 7 bases and 4 bases, with 19 bases remaining between them. CDR3 length equals 15 residues. CDR1 is SNHLY and CDR2 is FYNNEI in the germline V gene. The CDR3 spells CASTPGAGPATEAFF. The CDR3 nucleotides are TGTGCCAGCACCCCCGGGGCAGGGCCCGCCACTGAAGCTTTCTTT.

This clone has only one observation. The V gene is TRBV9, the J gene TRBJ1-6; 9 nucleotides align to TRBD1. This CDR3 region has 15 residues. V gave up 3 bases and J gave up 10 bases; unmatched junction bases: 8. Per germline, CDR1 SGDLS and CDR2 YYNGEE. The CDR3 DNA sequence: TGTGCCAGCAGCGGCGGGACAGGGATAGGGTCACCCCTCCACTTT. It translates to CASSGGTGIGSPLHF. Together with reference TRBV9 and TRBJ1-6, the CDR3 gives the full variable domain: DSGVTQTPKHLITATGQRVTLRCSPRSGDLSVYWYQQSLDQGLQFLIQYYNGEERAKGNILERFSAQQFPDLHSELNLSSLELGDSALYFCASSGGTGIGSPLHFGNGTRLTVT.

The V call is TRBV29-1, the J call TRBJ2-2; no clear D gene. The CDR3 is made up of 12 amino acids. V dropped 5 bases and J dropped 5 bases, with 9 bases sitting between them. The germline V gene encodes CDR1 SQVTM and CDR2 ANQGSEA. The DNA for the CDR3 is TGCAGCGTTCTCCCATTAACCGGGGAGCTGTTTTTT. The encoded protein is CSVLPLTGELFF.

The V gene is TRBV12-5, the J gene TRBJ2-7; no reliable D call. This CDR3 is 14 amino acids long. CDR1 is LGHNT and CDR2 is FRNRAP in the germline V gene. With 6 bases removed from V and 4 bases from J, the gap between germline ends came to 16 bases. The CDR3: CASGPHRLLYEQYF. The CDR3 DNA reads as TGTGCTAGTGGCCCCCACCGGCTACTTTACGAGCAGTACTTC.

This sequence joins TRBV7-2 and TRBJ1-1; no clear D. CDR1 SGHTA and CDR2 FQGNSA come from the germline V gene. CDR3 length: 14 amino acids. Trimming pared 3 bases from V and 0 bases from J, leaving 8 bases between. The CDR3 loop reads CASSLRPMNTEAFF. CDR3 bases: TGTGCCAGCAGCTTGAGGCCAATGAACACTGAAGCTTTCTTT.

The chain carries TRBV6-1 and TRBJ1-2, with D possibly matching TRBD1 (5 bases). The CDR3 runs to 13 residues. V lost 2 bases and J 6 bases, leaving 10 bases between the germline ends. Germline V lookup: CDR1 MNHNS, CDR2 SASEGT. Here the CDR3 reads CASSESGIHGYTF. CDR3 DNA: TGTGCCAGCAGTGAATCAGGGATCCATGGCTACACCTTC.

The chain couples TRBV6-1 to TRBJ1-1, with TRBD1 identical over 10 bases. CDR1 is MNHNS, CDR2 SASEGT, per germline. The CDR3 is 16 amino acids. With V trimmed by 4 bases and J by 5 bases, 10 bases remained unmatched. This CDR3 reads CASSALPGQGKTEAFF. The CDR3 DNA follows: TGTGCCAGCAGTGCCCTCCCGGGACAGGGGAAAACTGAAGCTTTCTTT.

The chain couples TRBV18 to TRBJ1-1; unclear D gene. V was cut by 4 bases and J by 0 bases, with 15 bases left in between. From germline, CDR1 is KGHSH and CDR2 LQKENI. CDR3 length equals 16 residues. The CDR3: CASSLLGVPMNTEAFF. CDR3 in DNA: TGTGCCAGCTCACTTCTCGGGGTCCCGATGAACACTGAAGCTTTCTTT.

J is TRBJ1-1 and V is TRBV4-3; TRBD1 might be the D (5 bases). Germline-derived CDR1 and CDR2 are LGHNA and YSLEER. The CDR3 length is 16 residues. Trimming left V 3 bases short and J 3 bases short, with 17 bases between. As DNA, the CDR3 is TGCGCCAGCAGCCAGGGCCTTCAGGGATGGGACACTGAAGCTTTCTTT. Translation gives CASSQGLQGWDTEAFF.

The CDR3 DNA follows: TGTGCCAGCAGTTTCCGCGGGCCGGGGACCCAGTACTTC. It yields the protein CASSFRGPGTQYF. V and J are TRBV28 and TRBJ2-5; possibly TRBD2 for D (5 bases). This CDR3 contains 13 residues. Per the germline V gene, CDR1 is MDHEN and CDR2 is SYDVKM. The V and J ends lost 3 bases and 7 bases respectively, with 12 bases between them.

The table lists this clone with a count of one. The V call is TRBV19, the J call TRBJ2-1; D perhaps matches TRBD2 (7 bases). The germline gives CDR1 LNHDA, CDR2 SQIVND (reference sequence). The CDR3 totals 13 residues. With 8 bases removed from V and 15 bases from J, the gap between germline ends came to 23 bases. CDR3 nucleotide sequence: TGTGCCAGTCTGCAGAAGTGGGAGGGGGTGTGGTTCTTC. Encoded protein: CASLQKWEGVWFF. The full variable domain, with the rest looked up from reference TRBV19 and TRBJ2-1, is DGGITQSPKYLFRKEGQNVTLSCEQNLNHDAMYWYRQDPGQGLRLIYYSQIVNDFQKGDIAEGYSVSREKKESFPLTVTSAQKNPTAFYLCASLQKWEGVWFFGPGTRLTVL.

The V gene is TRBV20-1, the J gene TRBJ2-3; D not resolved. Germline CDR1 is DFQATT and CDR2 is SNEGSKA (reference sequence). This CDR3 is built from 13 residues. With 3 bases removed from V and 2 bases from J, the gap between germline ends came to 9 bases. The DNA for the CDR3 is TGCAGTGCTAGTGGCCAGTACACAGATACGCAGTATTTT. It translates to CSASGQYTDTQYF.

Here the CDR3 DNA reads TGTGCCAGCACCCTGGCCGCGTTAGGGGCCCAGCATTTT. It encodes CASTLAALGAQHF. The V gene is TRBV2, the J gene TRBJ1-5; possible D gene TRBD1, 5 bases. V lost 7 bases and J 11 bases, leaving 18 bases between the germline ends. Germline CDR1 reads SNHLY; CDR2 reads FYNNEI. The CDR3 is 13 residues long. Together with reference TRBV2 and TRBJ1-5, the CDR3 gives the full variable domain: EPEVTQTPSHQVTQMGQEVILRCVPISNHLYFYWYRQILGQKVEFLVSFYNNEISEKSEIFDDQFSVERPDGSNFTLKIRSTKLEDSAMYFCASTLAALGAQHFGDGTRLSIL.

This clone was observed a few times. The CDR3 sequence: CASSLSPYMAYEQYF. DNA for the CDR3: TGTGCCAGCAGCTTGAGTCCGTATATGGCCTACGAGCAGTACTTC. The chain joins TRBV5-5 to TRBJ2-7; D unclear. CDR1 and CDR2 (germline): SGHKS, YYEKEE (reference sequence). This CDR3 is 15 amino acids long. Trimming left V 1 base short and J 2 bases short, with 13 bases between. The full variable domain, rest sourced from reference TRBV5-5 and TRBJ2-7, is DAGVTQSPTHLIKTRGQQVTLRCSPISGHKSVSWYQQVLGQGPQFIFQYYEKEERGRGNFPDRFSARQFPNYSSELNVNALLLGDSALYLCASSLSPYMAYEQYFGPGTRLTVT.

The V call is TRBV28, the J call TRBJ1-5, with 7 nucleotides matching TRBD1. Germline assignment: CDR1 MDHEN and CDR2 SYDVKM. The V segment lost 3 bases and the J segment 1 base; nucleotides outside the gene matches: 9. The CDR3 covers 17 residues. The CDR3 reads CASSFLWDRRSNQPQHF. DNA of the CDR3: TGTGCCAGCAGTTTTCTTTGGGACAGAAGAAGCAATCAGCCCCAGCATTTT.